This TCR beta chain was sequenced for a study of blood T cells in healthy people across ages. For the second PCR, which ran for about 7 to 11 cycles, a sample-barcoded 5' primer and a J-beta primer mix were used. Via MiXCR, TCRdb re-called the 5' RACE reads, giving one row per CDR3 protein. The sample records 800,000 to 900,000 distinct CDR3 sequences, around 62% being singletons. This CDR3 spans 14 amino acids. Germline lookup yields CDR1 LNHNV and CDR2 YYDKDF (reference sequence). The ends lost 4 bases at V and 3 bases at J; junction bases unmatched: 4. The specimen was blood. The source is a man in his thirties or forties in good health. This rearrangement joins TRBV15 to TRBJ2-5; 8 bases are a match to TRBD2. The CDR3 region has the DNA TGTGCCACCAGCATGGGAGCGGGGGAAGAGACCCAGTACTTC. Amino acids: CATSMGAGEETQYF.